The 14 T cell receptor beta chains listed next were all sequenced from one sample in a study of shared clonotypes between healthy human individuals. Assay used: immunoSEQ multiplex PCR; TCRdb lists only in-frame clones, some missing. The repertoire holds millions of clones, with over 85% as singletons. Sequenced input: naive CD4+ T cells from PBMCs. Subset specified: CD45RA+ positively selected. The receptors shown here come from a man aged 18 to 29 in good health. Some clones in this sample may be carry-over from other donors' samples.

This chain links TRBV6-1 with TRBJ1-1, with D uncertain. The ends were cut back, 7 bases at V and 14 bases at J, with 8 bases in the middle. The CDR3 extends over 8 amino acids. CDR1 and CDR2 from the germline V gene are MNHNS and SASEGT. CDR3 residues: CASKPNFF. DNA of the CDR3: TGTGCCAGCAAGCCTAACTTCTTT.

This chain connects TRBV7-2 to TRBJ2-7; D is perhaps TRBD1 (6 bases). V lost 4 bases and J 5 bases, leaving 15 bases between the germline ends. The CDR3 has 14 amino acids. CDR1 and CDR2 (germline): SGHTA, FQGNSA. CDR3 amino acids: CASSSRDIGDEQYF. CDR3 sequence (DNA): TGTGCCAGCAGCTCCCGGGACATTGGGGACGAGCAGTACTTC.

The chain carries TRBV10-3 and TRBJ2-1; 7 bases are a match to TRBD1. The CDR3 covers 14 residues. Germline V CDR1 and CDR2: ENHRY, SYGVKD. The ends lost 3 bases at V and 4 bases at J; junction bases unmatched: 3. This CDR3 reads CAISDGTAYNEQFF. The CDR3 DNA sequence: TGTGCCATCAGTGACGGGACAGCATACAATGAGCAGTTCTTC.

The chain couples TRBV28 to TRBJ2-1; possible D gene TRBD2, 5 bases. This CDR3 is 14 amino acids long. Per the germline V gene, CDR1 is MDHEN and CDR2 is SYDVKM. Trimming stripped 1 base from V and 5 bases from J, with 9 bases between. CDR3 sequence reads: CASSLSGIDNEQFF. The CDR3 DNA sequence: TGTGCCAGCAGTTTATCCGGGATAGACAATGAGCAGTTCTTC.

This chain links TRBV6-5 with TRBJ2-1; D gene uncertain. Germline lookup yields CDR1 MNHEY and CDR2 SVGAGI. The CDR3 runs 15 residues. V dropped 4 bases and J dropped 1 base, with 11 bases sitting between them. The chain's CDR3 is CASSFRWNSYNEQFF. CDR3 nucleotides: TGTGCCAGCAGTTTTCGGTGGAATTCCTACAATGAGCAGTTCTTC.

This sequence joins TRBV28 and TRBJ2-5; 8 nucleotides line up with TRBD1. Trimming took 7 bases from V and 1 from J; bases not matched to a gene: 8. The CDR3 runs 15 residues. CDR1 MDHEN and CDR2 SYDVKM come from the germline V gene. The CDR3 loop reads CASKSLTGGQETQYF. DNA of the CDR3: TGTGCCAGCAAATCCCTTACAGGGGGCCAAGAGACCCAGTACTTC.

The rearrangement uses TRBV11-2 and TRBJ2-7; D is perhaps TRBD1 (6 bases). Germline CDR1 reads SGHAT; CDR2 reads FQNNGV. CDR3 size: 13 residues. V was shortened by 6 bases and J by 5 bases, with 14 bases between the two germline ends. The CDR3 protein is CASSSQGRDEQYF. CDR3 sequence (DNA): TGTGCCAGCAGTTCGCAGGGGCGCGACGAGCAGTACTTC.

The V call is TRBV5-1, the J call TRBJ1-4; 9 bases are shared with TRBD1. The CDR3 spans 16 residues. V lost 4 bases to trimming and J lost 7 bases; unmatched junction nucleotides: 11. CDR1 and CDR2 (germline): SGHRS, YFSETQ. The chain's CDR3 is CASSPGNRGRVEKLFF. The CDR3 nucleotides are TGCGCCAGCAGCCCAGGAAACAGGGGGCGAGTTGAAAAACTGTTTTTT.

This chain joins TRBV4-1 and TRBJ2-1; 7 bases line up with TRBD2. V trimming: 4 bases; J trimming: 3 bases; junction bases outside the gene matches: 9. The CDR3 sequence is 16 residues long. Germline assignment: CDR1 MGHRA and CDR2 YSYEKL. The CDR3 DNA reads TGCGCCAGCAGCCCTAGGAGCGGGACCCTCTACAATGAGCAGTTCTTC. The encoded protein is CASSPRSGTLYNEQFF.

This chain joins TRBV28 and TRBJ1-3, with a weak D call TRBD1 (6 bases). Germline CDR1 reads MDHEN; CDR2 reads SYDVKM. The CDR3 extends over 15 amino acids. V lost 11 bases and J lost 2, with 19 bases in between. The CDR3 sequence is CAGGDGGAAGNTIYF. The CDR3 DNA follows: TGTGCCGGAGGCGACGGGGGGGCCGCTGGAAACACCATATATTTT.

The V gene is TRBV28, the J gene TRBJ2-7, with TRBD2 matching 10 bases. The J segment lost 4 bases and the V segment lost 7 bases, leaving 10 bases of the junction unmatched. The CDR3 runs 15 residues. The germline V gene encodes CDR1 MDHEN and CDR2 SYDVKM. The CDR3 loop is CASTDLTSGRYEQYF. CDR3 DNA sequence: TGTGCCAGCACCGACCTGACTAGCGGGCGGTACGAGCAGTACTTC.

Concerning this clone: Different DNA sequences within this sample yield the same CDR3. The chain employs TRBV28 and TRBJ2-7; maybe TRBD2 (6 bases). The CDR3 contains 14 residues. Per germline, CDR1 MDHEN and CDR2 SYDVKM. Trimming left V 6 bases short and J 0 bases short, with 12 bases between. CDR3: CASRLAESSYEQYF. The CDR3, as DNA: TGTGCCAGCAGGTTAGCGGAGAGCTCCTACGAGCAGTACTTC.

A single count supports this clone. At the DNA level, this CDR3 is encoded by other sequences in the same sample as well. The chain links TRBV30 to TRBJ2-1; tentatively, D is TRBD1 (6 bases). The CDR3 runs to 13 residues. The germline V gene encodes CDR1 GTSNPN and CDR2 SVGIG (reference sequence). Trimming took 3 bases from V and 3 from J, leaving 9 bases between them. The CDR3 region is CAWREDSYNEQFF. The CDR3 DNA follows: TGTGCCTGGAGGGAGGACAGCTACAATGAGCAGTTCTTC.

The chain is built from TRBV6-5 and TRBJ1-2; 8 nucleotides agree with TRBD1. This CDR3 spans 13 amino acids. V was clipped by 0 bases and J by 12 bases; unmatched bases: 6. Germline CDR1 and CDR2: MNHEY and SVGAGI. DNA for the CDR3: TGTGCCAGCAGTTACTCACGGACAGGGCCCCACACCTTC. Protein sequence: CASSYSRTGPHTF.